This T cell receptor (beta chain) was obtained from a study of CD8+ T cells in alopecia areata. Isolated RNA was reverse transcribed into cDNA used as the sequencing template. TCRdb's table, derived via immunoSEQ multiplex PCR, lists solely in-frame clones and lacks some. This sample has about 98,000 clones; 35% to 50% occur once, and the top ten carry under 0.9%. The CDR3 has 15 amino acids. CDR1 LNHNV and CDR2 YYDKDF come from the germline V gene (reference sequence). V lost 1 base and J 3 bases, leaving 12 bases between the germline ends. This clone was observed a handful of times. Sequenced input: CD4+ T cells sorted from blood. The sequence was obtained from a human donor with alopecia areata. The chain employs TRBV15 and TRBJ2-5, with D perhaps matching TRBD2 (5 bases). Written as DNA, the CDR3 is TGTGCCACCAGCAGAGGAGGGCGCTACGAAGAGACCCAGTACTTC. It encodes CATSRGGRYEETQYF.